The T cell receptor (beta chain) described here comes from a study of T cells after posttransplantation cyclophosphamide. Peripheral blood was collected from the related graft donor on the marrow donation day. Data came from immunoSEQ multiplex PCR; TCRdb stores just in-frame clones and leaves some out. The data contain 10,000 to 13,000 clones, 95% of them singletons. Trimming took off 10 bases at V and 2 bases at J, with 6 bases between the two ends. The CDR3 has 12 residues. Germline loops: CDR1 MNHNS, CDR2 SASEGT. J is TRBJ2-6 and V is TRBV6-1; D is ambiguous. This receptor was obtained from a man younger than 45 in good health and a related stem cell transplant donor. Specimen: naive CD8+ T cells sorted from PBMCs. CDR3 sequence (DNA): TGTGCCACTCGGGCTGGGGCCAACGTCCTGACTTTC. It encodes CATRAGANVLTF.